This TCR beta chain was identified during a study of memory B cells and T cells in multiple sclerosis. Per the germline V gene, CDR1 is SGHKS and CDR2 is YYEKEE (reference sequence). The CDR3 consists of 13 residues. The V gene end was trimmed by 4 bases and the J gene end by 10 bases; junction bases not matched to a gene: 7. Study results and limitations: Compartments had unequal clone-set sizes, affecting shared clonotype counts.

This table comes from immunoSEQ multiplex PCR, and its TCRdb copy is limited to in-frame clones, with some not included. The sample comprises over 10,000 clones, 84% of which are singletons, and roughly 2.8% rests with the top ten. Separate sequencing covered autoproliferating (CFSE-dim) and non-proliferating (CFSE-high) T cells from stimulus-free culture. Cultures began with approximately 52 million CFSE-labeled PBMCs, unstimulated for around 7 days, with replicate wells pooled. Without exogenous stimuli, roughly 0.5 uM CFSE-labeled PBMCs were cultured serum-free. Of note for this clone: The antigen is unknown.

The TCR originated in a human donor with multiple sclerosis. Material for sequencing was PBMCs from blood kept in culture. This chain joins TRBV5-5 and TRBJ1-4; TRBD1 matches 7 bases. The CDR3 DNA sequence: TGTGCCAGCAGCCCGCCCCGACAGGGAAAACTGTTTTTT. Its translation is CASSPPRQGKLFF.